This TCR beta chain was retrieved from a study of T cell clones after liver transplantation. Across the study: TCRbeta sequencing after a pre-transplant mixed lymphocyte reaction identified graft-donor-reactive clones, later tracked in post-transplant blood. At least one year of complete immunosuppression withdrawal without enzymes over twice normal defined tolerance.

The germline V and J ends were trimmed by 0 bases and 6 bases, with 11 bases remaining between them. This CDR3 is built from 14 residues. Germline CDR1 SQVTM, CDR2 ANQGSEA. The assay was immunoSEQ multiplex PCR, and TCRdb's table has in-frame clones only and misses some. The table lists about 80,000 clones, around four fifths of them singletons. This receptor was taken from a human patient who received a liver transplant. The T cells may partly be graft donor cells. This sample comprised CD4+ T cells from blood, obtained approximately 45 months after liver transplant. V gene TRBV29-1 combines with J gene TRBJ2-2; D is perhaps TRBD1 (6 bases). The CDR3: CSVEERGTAGELFF. In DNA form, the CDR3 reads TGCAGCGTTGAAGAGAGGGGGACGGCCGGGGAGCTGTTTTTT.